Listed below are T cell receptor beta chains from one sample, sequenced in a study of spatial heterogeneity in lung cancer. TCRdb passed the 5' RACE reads through MiXCR, listing each CDR3 protein once. The sample holds nearly 95,000 distinct CDR3 sequences, just under 20% seen once. The source was PBMCs, collected at follow-up. The receptors here all came from a male donor with early-stage non-small cell lung cancer. Each CDR3 is given with its conserved first and last residue. A D gene is named only where the DNA matches it firmly. Size values are once, few and many counts, or a class for expanded clones, and some rows have none.

V,D,J,size,DNA,CDR3
TRBV5-6,.,TRBJ2-3,few,TGTGCCAGCAGCTTCGGGTCGGATACGCAGTATTTT,CASSFGSDTQYF
TRBV7-2,.,TRBJ1-2,many,TGTGCCAGCAGCTTACATCAGGGCGCAGCGGTAGCTGGCTACACCTTC,CASSLHQGAAVAGYTF
TRBV7-9,.,TRBJ1-2,many,TGTGCCAGCAGCTTAGCGCAGGGGAATGGCTACACCTTC,CASSLAQGNGYTF
TRBV18,TRBD1,TRBJ2-3,.,TGTGCCAGCTCAGGACAGGTGGATACGCAGTATTTT,CASSGQVDTQYF
TRBV29-1,.,TRBJ2-7,.,TGCAGCGTTGAAGATCCCAGCCACTCCTACGAGCAGTACTTC,CSVEDPSHSYEQYF
TRBV4-2,TRBD2,TRBJ2-1,few,TGTGCCAGCAGCATGACTAGCGGGGTTTACAATGAGCAGTTCTTC,CASSMTSGVYNEQFF
TRBV6-5,.,TRBJ2-7,few,TGTGCCAGCAGTCAGGGGCGGCGCGACGAGCAGTACTTC,CASSQGRRDEQYF
TRBV27,TRBD1,TRBJ1-1,few,TGTGCCAGCAGCGGGAGCGGACAGGGGTTGGGCACTGAAGCTTTCTTT,CASSGSGQGLGTEAFF
TRBV10-3,TRBD2,TRBJ2-3,few,TGTGCCATCAGTGAGCGGGAGGGTAGCACAGATACGCAGTATTTT,CAISEREGSTDTQYF
TRBV20-1,TRBD1,TRBJ2-1,.,TGCAGTGTTGGGACAGTCTACAATGAGCAGTTCTTC,CSVGTVYNEQFF
TRBV7-2,TRBD2,TRBJ2-2,few,TGTGCCAGCAGCGAGACTAGCGGGAGTAACACCGGGGAGCTGTTTTTT,CASSETSGSNTGELFF
TRBV7-3,TRBD2,TRBJ2-7,once,TGTGCCAGCAGCCCCGATGGTAGCGGGATGGATGAGCAGTACTTC,CASSPDGSGMDEQYF
TRBV20-1,.,TRBJ1-4,.,TGTAGTGCTAGAGACCCACTGGGGGGGATGGATGAAAAACTGTTTTTT,CSARDPLGGMDEKLFF
TRBV28,.,TRBJ2-3,once,TGTGCCAGCACCCGCGGGGAGTACACAGATACGCAGTATTTT,CASTRGEYTDTQYF
TRBV11-1,TRBD2,TRBJ2-1,many,TGTGCCAGCAGCTTACAAGCGGGAGTATTGAATGAGCAGTTCTTC,CASSLQAGVLNEQFF
TRBV3-1,.,TRBJ2-7,.,TGTGCCAGCAGCCAATCTGACTACGAGCAGTACTTC,CASSQSDYEQYF
TRBV18,TRBD2,TRBJ2-1,.,TGTGCCAGCTCATCGGGACTAGCGGGGAAGAATGAGCAGTTCTTC,CASSSGLAGKNEQFF
TRBV18,TRBD1,TRBJ1-2,few,TGTGCCAGCTCACCACCGGGACAGGGGAGTTATGGCTACACCTTC,CASSPPGQGSYGYTF
TRBV19,.,TRBJ1-6,.,TGTGCCAGTCGCTCGGAATACAATTCACCCCTCCACTTT,CASRSEYNSPLHF
TRBV10-3,.,TRBJ1-1,many,TGTGCCATCGGTAGTCAGATTAACACTGAAGCTTTCTTT,CAIGSQINTEAFF
TRBV13,.,TRBJ2-1,many,TGTGCCAGCAGCTTAGTCCCGCCTGGTGAGCAGTTCTTC,CASSLVPPGEQFF
TRBV9,TRBD1,TRBJ2-5,few,TGTGCCAGCAGCGTAGATCAACAGGGGGTACTAAAGACCCAGTACTTC,CASSVDQQGVLKTQYF
TRBV20-1,TRBD2,TRBJ2-1,few,TGCAGTGCTTCGAAGACTAGCCTGAATTACAATGAGCAGTTCTTC,CSASKTSLNYNEQFF
TRBV9,.,TRBJ2-3,few,TGTGCCAGCAGCGGACAGATCAGCACAGATACGCAGTATTTT,CASSGQISTDTQYF
TRBV27,.,TRBJ1-6,few,TGTGCCAGCAGTCCACAGAGCTCCTATAATTCACCCCTCCACTTT,CASSPQSSYNSPLHF
TRBV30,.,TRBJ1-4,few,TGTGCCTGCCGGGAGTATGAAAAACTGTTTTTT,CACREYEKLFF
TRBV15,.,TRBJ2-6,many,TGTGCCACCAGCAGAGATTTCACGACGAGGGCCAACGTCCTGACTTTC,CATSRDFTTRANVLTF
TRBV29-1,.,TRBJ2-3,few,TGCAGCGTCATTGAACAGGGTCAGGGTACGCAGTATTTT,CSVIEQGQGTQYF
TRBV3-1,TRBD1,TRBJ1-1,.,TGTGCCAGCAGTTCTGACAGGGATGAAGCTTTCTTT,CASSSDRDEAFF
TRBV7-2,.,TRBJ2-5,few,TGTGCCAGCAGCCAGACAGACTCTAGGGTGGAGACCCAGTACTTC,CASSQTDSRVETQYF
TRBV19,.,TRBJ1-4,few,TGTGCCAGTAGTCCGTCCATTAATGAAAAACTGTTTTTT,CASSPSINEKLFF
TRBV7-9,.,TRBJ1-1,.,TGTGCCAGCAGCGTAGGTGGTACCGACACTGAAGCTTTCTTT,CASSVGGTDTEAFF
TRBV20-1,.,TRBJ1-5,many,TGCAGTGCTACGGGACCCAATCAGCCCCAGCATTTT,CSATGPNQPQHF
TRBV6-5,.,TRBJ2-5,.,TGTGCCAGCAGTTACAAAGAGACCCAGTACTTC,CASSYKETQYF
TRBV18,.,TRBJ1-2,few,TGTGCCAGCTCACGCGGGAGTACTAACTATGGCTACACCTTC,CASSRGSTNYGYTF
TRBV20-1,TRBD1,TRBJ1-2,.,TGCAGTGCCAGAAGGACAGGGGACCAGGGCTATGGCTACACCTTC,CSARRTGDQGYGYTF
TRBV6-5,.,TRBJ2-3,few,TGTGCCAGCAGTTACTCGGTCCGGGACAAGGGGGCAGATACGCAGTATTTT,CASSYSVRDKGADTQYF
TRBV10-3,.,TRBJ2-7,few,TGTGCCATCACCGACCCGGGAGACTCCTACGAGCAGTACTTC,CAITDPGDSYEQYF
TRBV4-3,.,TRBJ2-2,many,TGCGCCAGCAGCCCCCGACCAATAATCTCGAACACCGGGGAGCTGTTTTTT,CASSPRPIISNTGELFF
TRBV10-3,.,TRBJ2-3,few,TGTGCCACTCAGGGAGCAGATACGCAGTATTTT,CATQGADTQYF
TRBV6-5,TRBD1,TRBJ1-5,.,TGTGCCAGCAGTTCCAGACAGGGGGCATTAAGCAATCAGCCCCAGCATTTT,CASSSRQGALSNQPQHF
TRBV7-2,.,TRBJ2-1,.,TGTGCCAGCAGCACGGGACACGAGCAGTTCTTC,CASSTGHEQFF
TRBV10-3,TRBD1,TRBJ2-5,few,TGTGCCATCAGTGACCCCGCAGGGGGCACAGAGACCCAGTACTTC,CAISDPAGGTETQYF
TRBV7-3,.,TRBJ2-1,.,TGTGCCAGCAGCCTATACCCTGCGGGGATGGATGAGCAGTTCTTC,CASSLYPAGMDEQFF
TRBV24-1,TRBD2,TRBJ2-3,.,TGTGCCACCGCTCCGGGAGGGCCTTCAGATACGCAGTATTTT,CATAPGGPSDTQYF
TRBV11-2,.,TRBJ2-3,.,TGTGCCAGCAGCTTAAGGCGGACAGATACGCAGTATTTT,CASSLRRTDTQYF
TRBV12-3/TRBV12-4,.,TRBJ2-5,.,TGTGCCAGCAACGCCGGGTCAGAGACCCAGTACTTC,CASNAGSETQYF
TRBV18,.,TRBJ2-1,few,TGTGCCAGCTCACCCCAGGGTGGTGAGCAGTTCTTC,CASSPQGGEQFF
TRBV7-9,TRBD2,TRBJ2-1,many,TGTGCCATCCCCAGGCCGGGACTAGCGGGAGAAAGGTTTAATGAGCAGTTCTTC,CAIPRPGLAGERFNEQFF
TRBV7-9,TRBD1,TRBJ1-2,few,TGTGCCAGCAGCTTAGTTGGGACAGGGAATGGCTACACCTTC,CASSLVGTGNGYTF